This passage covers 22 T cell receptor beta chains from one sample sequenced in a study of identical twins. MiXCR, applied by TCRdb to the 5' RACE reads, yields one record per CDR3 protein. The profile shows around 1.7 million distinct CDR3 sequences, more than 30% of them singletons. The sequenced sample consisted of cord blood. These receptors came from a newborn girl in good health.

V and J are TRBV19 and TRBJ1-1; a possible D gene is TRBD1 (5 bases). Germline CDR1 reads LNHDA; CDR2 reads SQIVND (reference sequence). There are 14 residues in the CDR3. V dropped 6 bases and J dropped 1 base, with 12 bases sitting between them. The CDR3 sequence: CASRSGLWNTEAFF. As DNA, the CDR3 is TGTGCCAGTAGGTCGGGACTCTGGAACACTGAAGCTTTCTTT.

Details on this clonotype: An end of the junction differs from the germline gene, which may be a read error. The chain links TRBV12-3 or TRBV12-4 to TRBJ2-1; D is uncertain. TRBJ2-7 matches the DNA end more closely, so the J call is doubtful. The CDR3 length is 15 residues. Here the CDR3 reads CACSPPLSSYNEQYF. CDR3 bases: TGTGCCTGCAGTCCTCCCCTGAGCTCCTACAATGAGCAGTACTTC.

A few counts support this clonotype. The J gene is TRBJ2-3, the V gene TRBV7-2; D is undetermined. Germline V gene data show CDR1 as SGHTA and CDR2 as FQGNSA. CDR3 length: 16 residues. V was clipped by 1 base and J by 2 bases, with 13 bases between them. Written as DNA, the CDR3 is TGTGCCAGCAGCTTAGTTCCGCGGCACTCCACAGATACGCAGTATTTT. Its protein product is CASSLVPRHSTDTQYF.

This clonotype turned up a few times. V is TRBV6-1 and J is TRBJ1-2, with D maybe TRBD1 (5 bases). The CDR3 extends over 16 amino acids. Germline assignment: CDR1 MNHNS and CDR2 SASEGT. With 3 bases removed from V and 7 bases from J, the gap between germline ends came to 21 bases. The CDR3 region is CASSDPPWQGESGYTF. Here the CDR3 DNA reads TGTGCCAGCAGTGATCCTCCCTGGCAGGGAGAAAGTGGCTACACCTTC.

This chain connects TRBV27 to TRBJ1-5; D ambiguous. V lost 6 bases to trimming and J lost 0 bases, with 12 bases between them. Germline assignment: CDR1 MNHEY and CDR2 SMNVEV (reference sequence). The CDR3 runs 15 residues. For the CDR3, the DNA is TGTGCCAGCAGCCTAATCTGGAATAGCAATCAGCCCCAGCATTTT. It specifies CASSLIWNSNQPQHF.

With regard to this clonotype: Germline is not matched at one junction end, which may reflect a read error. V gene TRBV29-1 combines with J gene TRBJ2-7; 8 nucleotides line up with TRBD2. The CDR3 sequence is 13 residues long. CDR1 and CDR2 from the germline V gene are SQVTM and ANQGSEA. The CDR3 coding sequence is TGCAGCGCCATACTAGCGGTCTCCTACGGGCAGTACTTC. Its protein product is CSAILAVSYGQYF.

Many counts were recorded for this clonotype. V gene TRBV15 combines with J gene TRBJ2-1; weak D call: TRBD1 (5 bases). The CDR3 has 15 amino acids. Germline lookup yields CDR1 LNHNV and CDR2 YYDKDF (reference sequence). Trimming stripped 0 bases from V and 4 bases from J, with 10 bases between. The CDR3 coding sequence is TGTGCCACCAGCAGAGACAGGGAAGAGTACAATGAGCAGTTCTTC. Residues: CATSRDREEYNEQFF.

This rearrangement joins TRBV29-1 to TRBJ2-6; the D gene is possibly TRBD1 (6 bases). The length of the CDR3 is 15 residues. The V end lost 2 bases, the J end lost 0 bases, and 8 bases lay between the germline ends. CDR1 SQVTM and CDR2 ANQGSEA come from the germline V gene. CDR3: CSVERTASGANVLTF. In nucleotides, the CDR3 is TGCAGCGTTGAAAGGACAGCCTCTGGGGCCAACGTCCTGACTTTC.

The chain carries TRBV20-1 and TRBJ2-7; 12 nucleotides match TRBD2. The CDR3 contains 17 residues. The germline V gene encodes CDR1 DFQATT and CDR2 SNEGSKA (reference sequence). V lost 1 base and J lost 0; bases outside the gene matches: 7. The CDR3 spells CSARAHRLAGVSYEQYF. In DNA form, the CDR3 reads TGCAGTGCTAGAGCCCACAGACTAGCGGGAGTCTCCTACGAGCAGTACTTC.

This clonotype was found a few times. The chain uses TRBV7-9 and TRBJ2-1; 8 bases map to TRBD2. CDR1 is SEHNR, CDR2 FQNEAQ, per germline (reference sequence). V was clipped by 4 bases and J by 0 bases; unmatched bases: 8. The CDR3 is 17 amino acids. CDR3 bases: TGTGCCAGCAGCTCCACCCAGAGCGGGGGCTCCTACAATGAGCAGTTCTTC. Its translation: CASSSTQSGGSYNEQFF.

The chain is built from TRBV4-1 and TRBJ2-3; 8 bases align to TRBD2. J was trimmed by 2 bases and V by 2 bases; bases with no gene match: 3. The length of the CDR3 is 15 residues. Germline values: CDR1 MGHRA, CDR2 YSYEKL. CDR3 DNA sequence: TGCGCCAGCAGCCAACGGGGGGGGGACACAGATACGCAGTATTTT. Amino acids: CASSQRGGDTDTQYF.

This clonotype was counted only a few times. The V call is TRBV7-8, the J call TRBJ1-1; D gene unclear. Germline V gene data show CDR1 as SGHVS and CDR2 as FQNEAQ. V was clipped by 5 bases and J by 1 base, with 17 bases between them. The length of the CDR3 is 16 residues. The CDR3 here is CASSPYRGGGNTEAFF. CDR3 nucleotides: TGTGCCAGCAGCCCATATCGAGGTGGCGGGAACACTGAAGCTTTCTTT.

This clonotype was counted only a few times. CDR3 amino acids: CASVDGNTIYF. The CDR3 nucleotides read TGTGCCAGCGTAGATGGAAACACCATATATTTT. The rearrangement joins TRBV7-9 to TRBJ1-3; D not resolved. Germline V gene lookup returns CDR1 SEHNR and CDR2 FQNEAQ (reference sequence). V lost 8 bases and J 3 bases, leaving 5 bases between the germline ends. This CDR3 has 11 residues.

The genes are TRBV6-1 and TRBJ2-5, with D uncertain. Trimming took off 7 bases at V and 5 bases at J, with 8 bases between the two ends. Germline V gene lookup returns CDR1 MNHNS and CDR2 SASEGT. The CDR3 length is 11 residues. The CDR3 coding sequence is TGTGCCAGCATGCGGCGGGAGACCCAGTACTTC. It is translated as CASMRRETQYF.

This clonotype has a handful of counts. The V and J genes are TRBV12-1 and TRBJ2-6; the table's D call TRBD1 went unverified against the DNA. TRBV12-1 is a documented pseudogene. There are 18 residues in the CDR3. The CDR3 here is CASSHQGSGSSGANVLTF. The CDR3 DNA reads as TGTGCCAGCAGCCATCAGGGTTCCGGCAGCTCTGGGGCCAACGTCCTGACTTTC.

V gene TRBV12-3 or TRBV12-4 combines with J gene TRBJ2-7; a weak D match, TRBD1 (6 bases). V lost 3 bases and J 1 base, leaving 22 bases between the germline ends. There are 18 residues in the CDR3. For the CDR3, the DNA is TGTGCCAGCAGTTTCGCCCTGGGGGACAACCTAAATTCCTACGAGCAGTACTTC. It encodes CASSFALGDNLNSYEQYF.

About this clonotype itself: A single base separates this from a much larger clone, so it may be a read error. The rearrangement uses TRBV28 and TRBJ2-3; 7 bases align to TRBD1. CDR1 and CDR2 (germline): MDHEN, SYDVKM. The CDR3 has 15 residues. J was trimmed by 0 bases and V by 6 bases; bases with no gene match: 6. This CDR3 is CASRPGTASTDTQYF. Written as DNA, the CDR3 is TGTGCCAGCAGACCCGGGACAGCTAGCACAGATACGCAGTATTTT.

This clonotype was observed a handful of times. This chain joins TRBV29-1 and TRBJ1-4; D perhaps matches TRBD1 (5 bases). CDR1 and CDR2 from the germline V gene are SQVTM and ANQGSEA. This CDR3 has 15 amino acids. Trimming removed 3 bases from V and 1 base from J, with 12 bases in between. The CDR3, as DNA: TGCAGCGTTGAGCAGGGAGGAGTAACTAATGAAAAACTGTTTTTT. This translates into CSVEQGGVTNEKLFF.

This clonotype was detected a few times. DNA for the CDR3: TGCAGCGTTGCCGGGGACAGGGCACCCTACGAGCAGTACTTC. Amino acid sequence: CSVAGDRAPYEQYF. The gene calls are TRBV29-1 and TRBJ2-7; 9 positions match TRBD1. Trimming removed 4 bases from V and 2 bases from J; junction bases left unmatched: 6. This CDR3 contains 14 residues. Germline-derived CDR1 and CDR2 are SQVTM and ANQGSEA.

This clonotype was seen only a few times. The gene calls are TRBV12-3 or TRBV12-4 and TRBJ1-2; D call uncertain. This CDR3 comprises 14 residues. V lost 6 bases to trimming and J lost 3 bases, with 14 bases between them. The CDR3 coding sequence is TGTGCCAGCAGCCCCGAGAAGAGGTACTATGGCTACACCTTC. Its translation: CASSPEKRYYGYTF.

This rearrangement joins TRBV20-1 to TRBJ2-7; 8 bases align to TRBD1. Germline CDR1 and CDR2: DFQATT and SNEGSKA (reference sequence). This CDR3 is built from 14 residues. After removal of 4 bases from V and 2 bases from J, the junction contained 7 bases not matched to a gene. This CDR3 is CSATQGQVAYEQYF. In nucleotides, the CDR3 is TGCAGTGCTACCCAGGGACAGGTAGCCTACGAGCAGTACTTC.

This rearrangement joins TRBV15 to TRBJ1-5; 9 nucleotides match TRBD1. CDR3 length: 15 amino acids. CDR1 and CDR2 from the germline V gene are LNHNV and YYDKDF (reference sequence). V lost 7 bases, J lost 6 bases, and 10 bases stayed unmatched. CDR3: CATMRDRVEGQPQHF. CDR3 nucleotides: TGTGCCACCATGCGGGACAGGGTAGAGGGTCAGCCCCAGCATTTT.